These 27 T cell receptor beta chains were sequenced from one sample in a study of blood T cell repertoires in COVID-19. Clones were sequenced by immunoSEQ multiplex PCR, and TCRdb holds only the in-frame ones, with some missing. The sample carries about 95,000 clones, roughly 89% recorded once. The sequencing sample was made of peripheral blood. These receptors all stem from a woman in her 70s with acute or convalescent COVID-19.

CDR3 residues: CASSKVPGSHYGYTF. The CDR3 region has the DNA TGTGCCAGCAGCAAAGTACCAGGGTCGCACTATGGCTACACCTTC. The chain combines TRBV21-1 with TRBJ1-2; the D call of TRBD1 is as the table states it, not checked on the DNA. TRBV21-1 is a known pseudogene. CDR3 size: 15 residues.

This clone was observed a handful of times. V gene TRBV5-6 combines with J gene TRBJ2-3; TRBD1 is a possible D gene (6 bases). CDR3 length equals 12 residues. Germline V gives CDR1 SGHDT, CDR2 YYEEEE. V was cut by 4 bases and J by 9 bases, with 12 bases left in between. The CDR3 nucleotides read TGTGCCAGCAGCACACAGGGAATCACGCAGTATTTT. Protein product: CASSTQGITQYF.

The gene calls are TRBV10-2 and TRBJ2-2; 16 bases line up with TRBD2. The CDR3 spans 21 residues. Looked up from germline, CDR1 is WSHSY and CDR2 is SAAADI. Trimming removed 0 bases from V and 3 bases from J; junction bases left unmatched: 10. This CDR3 is CASSESGLAGGDIIDTGELFF. CDR3 in DNA: TGCGCCAGCAGTGAGTCGGGACTAGCGGGAGGGGATATAATCGACACCGGGGAGCTGTTTTTT.

CDR3 bases: TGCGCCAGCAGCCCCGGGACAGGGACTGGAAACACCATATATTTT. This encodes CASSPGTGTGNTIYF. The chain carries TRBV5-1 and TRBJ1-3; 9 positions agree with TRBD1. Trimming cost V 4 bases and J 2 bases; bases outside gene matches: 4. This CDR3 is 15 amino acids long. CDR1 is SGHRS and CDR2 is YFSETQ in the germline V gene. Using reference TRBV5-1 and TRBJ1-3 for the parts outside the CDR3, the full variable domain is KAGVTQTPRYLIKTRGQQVTLSCSPISGHRSVSWYQQTPGQGLQFLFEYFSETQRNKGNFPGRFSGRQFSNSRSEMNVSTLELGDSALYLCASSPGTGTGNTIYFGEGSWLTVV.

The J gene is TRBJ1-5, the V gene TRBV6-2 or TRBV6-3; 12 nucleotides match TRBD1. CDR3 size: 15 residues. After removal of 2 bases from V and 6 bases from J, the junction contained 2 bases not matched to a gene. Germline V gene data show CDR1 as MNHEY and CDR2 as SVGEGT. DNA of the CDR3: TGTGCCAGCAGTTACGGGACAGGGGGCGGTCAGCCCCAGCATTTT. Its protein is CASSYGTGGGQPQHF.

The chain has TRBV29-1 and TRBJ1-2; D possibly corresponds to TRBD1 (5 bases). This CDR3 is 13 amino acids long. V was pared by 4 bases and J by 1 base, with 10 bases between. Germline-derived CDR1 and CDR2 are SQVTM and ANQGSEA. This chain's CDR3 is CSVVTQGNYGYTF. CDR3 nucleotides: TGCAGCGTTGTGACCCAGGGTAACTATGGCTACACCTTC.

The genes are TRBV5-4 and TRBJ2-1; 8 bases match TRBD2. V shed 3 bases, J shed 9 bases, and the junction held 8 bases outside the gene matches. Germline V gene data show CDR1 as SGHNT and CDR2 as YYREEE (reference sequence). This CDR3 is built from 14 residues. The CDR3 sequence: CASSSGLVFGEQFF. The CDR3 DNA reads TGTGCCAGCAGCTCGGGACTAGTCTTCGGTGAGCAGTTCTTC.

DNA for the CDR3: TGTGCCAGCAGCTTAAGCAGGGTTAGCTACGAGCAGTACGTC. It specifies CASSLSRVSYEQYV. The genes are TRBV7-8 and TRBJ2-7; the D gene is possibly TRBD1 (5 bases). The germline gives CDR1 SGHVS, CDR2 FQNEAQ. The CDR3 is 14 amino acids. The V gene lost 2 bases and the J gene lost 3 bases, with 11 bases spanning the gap.

The rearrangement links TRBV27 to TRBJ1-2; TRBD1 agrees at 9 bases. CDR3 length equals 16 residues. CDR1 and CDR2 from the germline V gene are MNHEY and SMNVEV (reference sequence). With V trimmed by 8 bases and J by 5 bases, 15 bases remained unmatched. CDR3 in amino acids: CASGRGSTGGLYGYTF. DNA for the CDR3: TGTGCCAGCGGCCGGGGGTCCACAGGGGGCCTGTATGGCTACACCTTC.

This rearrangement joins TRBV19 to TRBJ1-2, with D maybe TRBD1 (6 bases). The CDR3 loop spans 13 amino acids. Germline CDR1 reads LNHDA; CDR2 reads SQIVND (reference sequence). V was shortened by 4 bases and J by 10 bases, with 16 bases between the two germline ends. The CDR3, as DNA: TGTGCCAGTAGTACCAATGACAGGTCACTCTACACCTTC. It specifies CASSTNDRSLYTF.

This clone was counted once. The genes are TRBV6-5 and TRBJ2-7; tentatively, D is TRBD2 (5 bases). Germline V gene data show CDR1 as MNHEY and CDR2 as SVGAGI. V lost 10 bases, J lost 6 bases, and 10 bases lay in between. This CDR3 is built from 10 residues. CDR3 amino acids: CATRRGEQYV. As DNA, the CDR3 is TGTGCCACCAGACGGGGCGAGCAGTACGTC.

The table lists this clone with a count of one. The V and J genes are TRBV3-1 (or the pseudogene TRBV3-2) and TRBJ2-5; 11 bases are shared with TRBD2. There are 15 residues in the CDR3. With V trimmed by 0 bases and J by 7 bases, 4 bases remained unmatched. Germline CDR1 and CDR2: LGHDT and YNNKEL (reference sequence). DNA for the CDR3: TGTGCCAGCAGCCAAGATGCGACTAGCGGGGTGACCCAGTACTTC. Amino acid sequence: CASSQDATSGVTQYF.

To note about this clone: Germline is not matched at one junction end, which may reflect a read error. Other DNA sequences of this sample code for an identical CDR3. The chain recombines TRBV27 with TRBJ1-5, with 8 bases identical to TRBD1. The CDR3 contains 15 residues. The germline V gene has CDR1 MNHEY and CDR2 SMNVEV (reference sequence). CDR3 sequence: CASRGTGRRNQPQHF. The CDR3 DNA reads as TGTGCCAGCAGGGGGACAGGTAGACGCAACCAGCCCCAGCATTTT.

The V and J genes are TRBV9 and TRBJ2-3, with 9 bases aligning to TRBD2. Germline V gene sequence: CDR1 SGDLS, CDR2 YYNGEE. The CDR3 sequence is 18 residues long. The junction had 17 bases not matched to a gene; V was cut back by 4 bases and J by 5 bases. The chain's CDR3 is CASSTTPGGGGAQDTQYF. The CDR3, as DNA: TGTGCCAGCAGCACGACACCCGGAGGCGGGGGGGCTCAAGATACGCAGTATTTT.

As regards this clone: The sample has other DNA sequences that encode this CDR3 too. The chain employs TRBV28 and TRBJ1-5; 9 bases fit TRBD1. The CDR3 runs to 14 residues. Germline V gene lookup returns CDR1 MDHEN and CDR2 SYDVKM. Trimming took 6 bases from V and 6 from J; bases not matched to a gene: 6. The CDR3 here is CASRAGQGGQPQHF. The DNA for the CDR3 is TGTGCCAGCAGGGCGGGACAGGGCGGTCAGCCCCAGCATTTT.

The chain combines TRBV2 with TRBJ2-1; D is unresolved. The length of the CDR3 is 12 residues. Trimming took off 5 bases at V and 4 bases at J, with 6 bases between the two ends. Per the germline V gene, CDR1 is SNHLY and CDR2 is FYNNEI. CDR3 loop: CASSIYYNEQFF. The CDR3 DNA is TGTGCCAGCAGTATATATTACAATGAGCAGTTCTTC.

The chain joins TRBV28 to TRBJ1-4; D is undetermined. V lost 6 bases and J 0 bases, leaving 20 bases between the germline ends. The CDR3 loop spans 18 amino acids. CDR1 is MDHEN and CDR2 is SYDVKM in the germline V gene. In DNA form, the CDR3 reads TGTGCCAGCAGCTCCGGAGATGCTATAAAACCAACTAATGAAAAACTGTTTTTT. Protein sequence: CASSSGDAIKPTNEKLFF.

The chain joins TRBV20-1 to TRBJ2-5, with TRBD2 matching over 12 bases. The CDR3 totals 16 residues. The germline CDR1 and CDR2 sequences are DFQATT and SNEGSKA (reference sequence). With V trimmed by 3 bases and J by 5 bases, 10 bases remained unmatched. CDR3: CSASRLAGVGGETQYF. The CDR3 DNA sequence: TGCAGTGCTAGTCGACTAGCGGGGGTTGGTGGGGAGACCCAGTACTTC.

This chain joins TRBV21-1 and TRBJ2-3; TRBD2 is the table's D call and was not checked against the DNA. TRBV21-1 is designated a pseudogene. The CDR3 is 17 amino acids. This CDR3 reads CASSKGLGLVSADTQYF. Here the CDR3 DNA reads TGTGCCAGCAGCAAAGGGTTAGGACTAGTTTCGGCAGATACGCAGTATTTT.

The chain employs TRBV3-1 (or the pseudogene TRBV3-2) and TRBJ2-1; 12 nucleotides align to TRBD2. Looked up from germline, CDR1 is LGHDT and CDR2 is YNNKEL (reference sequence). The CDR3 has 18 residues. J lost 0 bases, V lost 1 base, and 4 bases had no gene match. CDR3 sequence reads: CASSQGGLAGPSYNEQFF. CDR3 DNA sequence: TGTGCCAGCAGCCAAGGGGGACTAGCGGGTCCCTCCTACAATGAGCAGTTCTTC.

The chain carries TRBV18 and TRBJ1-6; unclear D gene. The CDR3 runs to 14 residues. Per germline, CDR1 KGHSH and CDR2 LQKENI. Trimming shortened V by 4 bases and J by 3 bases, and 7 bases separated the two germline ends. CDR3 residues: CASSQQSYNSPLHF. DNA of the CDR3: TGTGCCAGCTCACAACAGAGCTATAATTCACCCCTCCACTTT. The full variable domain, with the rest looked up from reference TRBV18 and TRBJ1-6, is NAGVMQNPRHLVRRRGQEARLRCSPMKGHSHVYWYRQLPEEGLKFMVYLQKENIIDESGMPKERFSAEFPKEGPSILRIQQVVRGDSAAYFCASSQQSYNSPLHFGNGTRLTVT.

The chain links TRBV5-1 to TRBJ2-1, with D possibly matching TRBD2 (5 bases). The CDR3 is 13 residues long. Germline V gene data show CDR1 as SGHRS and CDR2 as YFSETQ. V lost 0 bases and J 7 bases, leaving 8 bases between the germline ends. This CDR3 reads CASSLVSGNEQFF. The CDR3, as DNA: TGCGCCAGCAGCTTGGTCTCGGGGAATGAGCAGTTCTTC.

The gene calls are TRBV27 and TRBJ2-1; 12 bases are shared with TRBD2. This CDR3 comprises 13 residues. CDR1 MNHEY and CDR2 SMNVEV come from the germline V gene (reference sequence). V lost 8 bases to trimming and J lost 6 bases; unmatched junction nucleotides: 2. CDR3 DNA: TGTGCCAGCCGGACTAGCGGGACCAATGAGCAGTTCTTC. Translating it yields CASRTSGTNEQFF.

J is TRBJ2-3 and V is TRBV6-5; TRBD2 matches at 9 bases. Per germline, CDR1 MNHEY and CDR2 SVGAGI. Trimming removed 6 bases from V and 5 bases from J; junction bases left unmatched: 9. This CDR3 has 15 amino acids. The CDR3 protein is CASRSRGRAQDTQYF. The CDR3, as DNA: TGTGCCAGCAGGTCCCGCGGGAGGGCCCAAGATACGCAGTATTTT.

In its sample, this clone was seen once. The CDR3 nucleotides read TGTGCCAGCAGTGAAGGGCGGACATCCAATCAGCCCCAGCATTTT. Protein: CASSEGRTSNQPQHF. This chain uses TRBV6-1 with TRBJ1-5; the D gene is possibly TRBD1 (5 bases). The germline V gene encodes CDR1 MNHNS and CDR2 SASEGT. V was shortened by 1 base and J by 3 bases, with 10 bases between the two germline ends. There are 15 residues in the CDR3.

The chain carries TRBV3-1 (or the pseudogene TRBV3-2) and TRBJ1-5; TRBD1 might be the D (6 bases). This CDR3 has 15 residues. Trimming pared 2 bases from V and 4 bases from J, leaving 12 bases between. The V gene's germline CDR1 is LGHDT and CDR2 YNNKEL (reference sequence). The CDR3, as DNA: TGTGCCAGCAGCCAACAGCCAGGGGAAAATCAGCCCCAGCATTTT. Translated, it gives CASSQQPGENQPQHF.

The chain couples TRBV19 to TRBJ2-2; D is perhaps TRBD2 (6 bases). Germline CDR1 LNHDA, CDR2 SQIVND (reference sequence). The CDR3 extends over 16 amino acids. V was pared by 3 bases and J by 1 base, with 12 bases between. The CDR3 loop is CASSMQGGVNTGELFF. Written as DNA, the CDR3 is TGTGCCAGTAGTATGCAAGGCGGGGTGAACACCGGGGAGCTGTTTTTT.